This T cell receptor (beta chain) was sequenced for a study of radiation and T cells in renal cell carcinoma. Points from the study as a whole: Without pretreatment biopsies, baseline tumor clonotype presence was undetermined.

A note on this clone: No antigen is known for it.

The CDR3 is 14 amino acids. Trimming removed 1 base at V and 1 base at J, with 8 bases between. Germline assignment: CDR1 SNHLY and CDR2 FYNNEI. Repertoires were generated with immunoSEQ multiplex PCR, while TCRdb's copy carries only in-frame clones and drops some. The sample shows 150,000 or so clones, about nine tenths of them seen only once. Described time point: baseline pretreatment blood. Treatment here: 15 Gy SBRT to primary tumor, nephrectomy 4 weeks later. The chain recombines TRBV2 with TRBJ2-7, with D perhaps TRBD1 (5 bases). Here the sequenced sample was blood, taken from a patient whose treatment included radiotherapy and nephrectomy. The sequence came from an older woman with renal cell carcinoma. CDR3: CASSEVQGSYEQYF. The CDR3 DNA is TGTGCCAGCAGTGAAGTGCAGGGTTCCTACGAGCAGTACTTC.